The 19 T cell receptor beta chains given below trace back to one sample, sequenced in a study of blood T cell repertoires in COVID-19. TCRdb keeps only in-frame clones here, not all; method: immunoSEQ multiplex PCR. This sample has 95,000 to 150,000 clones, with roughly four fifths found just once. Input material: peripheral blood. The receptors derive from a woman aged 70 to 79 with acute or convalescent COVID-19.

The J gene is TRBJ2-1, the V gene TRBV7-6; TRBD1 is a possible D gene (6 bases). Looked up from germline, CDR1 is SGHVS and CDR2 is FNYEAQ. This CDR3 comprises 18 residues. V lost 5 bases, J lost 2 bases, and 22 bases lay in between. The CDR3 DNA sequence: TGTGCCAGCAGCACCAAGAACTGGACAGCCCTCACCTACAATGAGCAGTTCTTC. It translates to CASSTKNWTALTYNEQFF.

The chain carries TRBV30 and TRBJ1-1; no firm D call. CDR3 length: 13 amino acids. The germline gives CDR1 GTSNPN, CDR2 SVGIG (reference sequence). The germline V and J ends were trimmed by 5 bases and 0 bases, with 10 bases remaining between them. The CDR3 reads CAWAAQMNTEAFF. The CDR3 DNA reads TGTGCCTGGGCGGCGCAGATGAACACTGAAGCTTTCTTT.

This chain joins TRBV21-1 and TRBJ2-7; TRBD1 is the table's D call and was not checked against the DNA. TRBV21-1 is noted as a pseudogene. The CDR3 has 13 amino acids. CDR3 nucleotide sequence: TGTGCCAGCAGCTCTTTCAGCTCCTACGAGCAGTACGTC. Translated, it gives CASSSFSSYEQYV.

CDR3 nucleotides: TGCGCCAGCAGCCATCCTGGGGCAGGCGATAATGAGCAGTTCTTC. Its translation is CASSHPGAGDNEQFF. This chain links TRBV4-1 with TRBJ2-1; a possible D gene is TRBD1 (5 bases). From germline, CDR1 is MGHRA and CDR2 YSYEKL. The V end lost 3 bases, the J end lost 7 bases, and 16 bases lay between the germline ends. This CDR3 comprises 15 residues.

This chain uses TRBV5-1 with TRBJ1-2, with D possibly being TRBD1 (6 bases). CDR3 length: 15 residues. V was shortened by 2 bases and J by 8 bases, with 19 bases between the two germline ends. Germline loops: CDR1 SGHRS, CDR2 YFSETQ. Here the CDR3 DNA reads TGCGCCAGCAGCTTCTTAGGGGGGGCCTCGGAAGGCTACACCTTC. This translates into CASSFLGGASEGYTF.

This clone was counted a few times. The chain uses TRBV27 and TRBJ1-2, with 8 bases aligning to TRBD1. V gave up 3 bases and J gave up 5 bases; unmatched junction bases: 5. The CDR3 sequence is 14 residues long. CDR1 is MNHEY, CDR2 SMNVEV, per germline (reference sequence). CDR3 residues: CASSFSTGGYGYTF. The CDR3 nucleotides read TGTGCCAGCAGTTTTTCCACAGGGGGGTATGGCTACACCTTC.

The J gene is TRBJ1-1, the V gene TRBV6-2 or TRBV6-3; weak D call: TRBD1 (6 bases). CDR3 length equals 14 residues. Germline CDR1 and CDR2: MNHEY and SVGEGT. Trimming stripped 2 bases from V and 1 base from J, with 8 bases between. CDR3 sequence reads: CASSYNRANTEAFF. The CDR3 bases are TGTGCCAGCAGTTACAACAGGGCGAACACTGAAGCTTTCTTT.

V usage is TRBV6-1 and J usage is TRBJ1-6; D unresolved. CDR1 and CDR2 (germline): MNHNS, SASEGT. The V and J ends lost 0 bases and 1 base respectively, with 10 bases between them. This CDR3 comprises 17 residues. Here the CDR3 reads CASSEAGGSSYNSPLHF. CDR3 bases: TGTGCCAGCAGTGAAGCAGGAGGAAGTTCCTATAATTCACCCCTCCACTTT.

The chain couples TRBV7-2 to TRBJ1-2; TRBD1 might be the D (5 bases). This CDR3 comprises 15 residues. The V gene's germline CDR1 is SGHTA and CDR2 FQGNSA. V lost 0 bases and J lost 0, with 8 bases in between. CDR3 nucleotide sequence: TGTGCCAGCAGCTTAGCGGGACTGACTAACTATGGCTACACCTTC. It translates to CASSLAGLTNYGYTF.

This rearrangement joins TRBV4-3 to TRBJ1-2, with D possibly TRBD1 on 5 matching bases. The CDR3 is 14 amino acids. V lost 1 base and J lost 8, with 14 bases in between. The germline gives CDR1 LGHNA, CDR2 YSLEER. The CDR3 here is CASSQAQGLRGYTF. In DNA, the CDR3 is TGCGCCAGCAGCCAAGCTCAGGGACTAAGGGGCTACACCTTC.

CDR3 bases: TGTGCCAGCAGCTCCCTAGCCGGGACAGGGGGCTACGAGCAGTACTTC. Its translation: CASSSLAGTGGYEQYF. This chain links TRBV7-9 with TRBJ2-7; 11 bases align to TRBD1. The CDR3 sequence is 16 residues long. Germline-derived CDR1 and CDR2 are SEHNR and FQNEAQ (reference sequence). J gave up 3 bases and V 4 bases, and 8 bases lay outside the gene matches.

This clone has more than one count but fewer than ten. This chain links TRBV5-1 with TRBJ2-6; D gene unclear. The length of the CDR3 is 16 residues. Trimming cost V 3 bases and J 0 bases, with 10 bases left between them. CDR1 and CDR2 from the germline V gene are SGHRS and YFSETQ. The CDR3 loop is CASSSQAFSGANVLTF. In nucleotides, the CDR3 is TGCGCCAGCAGCTCCCAGGCCTTCTCTGGGGCCAACGTCCTGACTTTC.

The chain is built from TRBV7-9 and TRBJ1-5; tentatively, D is TRBD1 (5 bases). Germline assignment: CDR1 SEHNR and CDR2 FQNEAQ (reference sequence). Trimming shortened V by 5 bases and J by 4 bases, and 12 bases separated the two germline ends. The CDR3 extends over 14 amino acids. DNA of the CDR3: TGTGCCAGCAGCCCGCAGGGAATAAATCAGCCCCAGCATTTT. It yields the protein CASSPQGINQPQHF.

The CDR3 here is CASSLEGQGSGNTIYF. CDR3 nucleotide sequence: TGCGCCAGCAGCTTGGAGGGACAGGGGTCTGGAAACACCATATATTTT. The V call is TRBV5-1, the J call TRBJ1-3, with TRBD1 identical over 10 bases. This CDR3 spans 16 amino acids. Germline V gene sequence: CDR1 SGHRS, CDR2 YFSETQ. V shed 0 bases and J 1 base; nucleotides not matched to a gene: 1.

The genes are TRBV4-3 and TRBJ2-5; the D gene is possibly TRBD2 (6 bases). Looked up from germline, CDR1 is LGHNA and CDR2 is YSLEER. The CDR3 has 14 residues. Deletions cut 1 base from V and 7 bases from J, with 13 bases between. For the CDR3, the DNA is TGCGCCAGCAGCCAAGCCCTCTCGCGGGGGACCCAGTACTTC. Amino acids: CASSQALSRGTQYF.

The chain has TRBV29-1 and TRBJ1-2, with D possibly being TRBD1 (6 bases). This CDR3 contains 15 residues. Trimming removed 0 bases from V and 6 bases from J, with 17 bases in between. The germline gives CDR1 SQVTM, CDR2 ANQGSEA. The CDR3 sequence: CSVEDLGGGRNGYTF. DNA for the CDR3: TGCAGCGTTGAAGATCTGGGGGGCGGGAGAAATGGCTACACCTTC.

The chain is built from TRBV28 and TRBJ1-2; D ambiguous. The CDR3 runs to 14 residues. The germline gives CDR1 MDHEN, CDR2 SYDVKM. The V end lost 8 bases, the J end lost 4 bases, and 17 bases lay between the germline ends. CDR3 region: CASRDYGMIYGYTF. DNA of the CDR3: TGTGCCAGCCGGGATTACGGGATGATCTATGGCTACACCTTC.

This clone was recorded only once. CDR3 loop: CATIGHYNEQFF. DNA for the CDR3: TGTGCCACCATCGGACACTACAATGAGCAGTTCTTC. This sequence joins TRBV24-1 and TRBJ2-1, with a possible D match to TRBD1 (5 bases). Germline V gene data show CDR1 as KGHDR and CDR2 as SFDVKD. The CDR3 consists of 12 residues. Between the trimmed V and J ends, which lost 8 bases and 3 bases, there was a span of 7 bases.

The CDR3 DNA is TGTGCCAGCAGCTGGACCGGGACAGGGAACACCGGGGAGCTGTTTTTT. This encodes CASSWTGTGNTGELFF. The gene calls are TRBV5-6 and TRBJ2-2, with 8 nucleotides matching TRBD1. V lost 3 bases and J lost 1; bases outside the gene matches: 5. This CDR3 has 16 residues. Germline loops: CDR1 SGHDT, CDR2 YYEEEE.